This is a list of T cell receptor beta chains from one sample in a study of blood T cell repertoires in COVID-19. Sequencing was performed with immunoSEQ multiplex PCR; in TCRdb, only in-frame clones are kept and a portion is missing. The sample shows 250,000 to 300,000 clones, about 86% of them seen only once. The source material was PBMCs or T cells enriched from blood (not recorded which). These receptors were collected from a man younger than 40 with acute COVID-19. Both conserved end residues are part of each CDR3. Fields, in order: J gene, V gene, D gene, clone size, CDR3 DNA, CDR3 protein. D genes are given only for firm matches. Only some rows state a clone size, as once, few, many or a class for expanded clones.

j_gene: TRBJ1-5
v_gene: TRBV24-1
d_gene: TRBD1
abundance: .
CDR3nt: TGTGCCACCAGTGATCCTGGACAGGGGGGACGGCCCCAGCATTTT
CDR3aa: CATSDPGQGGRPQHF

j_gene: TRBJ1-3
v_gene: TRBV5-1
d_gene: .
abundance: .
CDR3nt: TGCGCCAGCAGCCTACCCTCTAGCTCTGGAAACACCATATATTTT
CDR3aa: CASSLPSSSGNTIYF

j_gene: TRBJ1-6
v_gene: TRBV20-1
d_gene: .
abundance: .
CDR3nt: TGCAGTGCTAGTCCCGCCGACGCAGGGAACCCAAGCTCCTATAATTCACCCCTCCACTTT
CDR3aa: CSASPADAGNPSSYNSPLHF

j_gene: TRBJ1-6
v_gene: TRBV14
d_gene: .
abundance: few
CDR3nt: TGTGCCAGCAGCCCAGGCAGATCCAATGTGAGCTCCTATAATTCACCCCTCCACTTT
CDR3aa: CASSPGRSNVSSYNSPLHF

j_gene: TRBJ2-1
v_gene: TRBV9
d_gene: TRBD2
abundance: .
CDR3nt: TGTGCCAGCAGCGACAGACTAGCGGGGTACAATGAGCAGTTCTTC
CDR3aa: CASSDRLAGYNEQFF

j_gene: TRBJ2-3
v_gene: TRBV6-5
d_gene: .
abundance: .
CDR3nt: TGTGCCAGCACCCCCGAGGCCCTAATCACAGATACGCAGTATTTT
CDR3aa: CASTPEALITDTQYF

j_gene: TRBJ2-2
v_gene: TRBV10-1
d_gene: .
abundance: .
CDR3nt: TGCGCCAGCAGTGAGCTTGGGCAGGGGACCACCGGGGAGCTGTTTTTT
CDR3aa: CASSELGQGTTGELFF

j_gene: TRBJ2-3
v_gene: TRBV5-1
d_gene: .
abundance: .
CDR3nt: TGCGCCAGCAGCTTTCGACAGTCTAGCACAGATACGCAGTATTTT
CDR3aa: CASSFRQSSTDTQYF

j_gene: TRBJ2-5
v_gene: TRBV7-2
d_gene: TRBD1
abundance: .
CDR3nt: TGTGCCAGCAGTTATACAGGGGCTCCCCTGGAGACCCAGTACTTC
CDR3aa: CASSYTGAPLETQYF

j_gene: TRBJ1-6
v_gene: TRBV27
d_gene: .
abundance: .
CDR3nt: TGTGCCAGCAGTTTAGGTTTGGTGAACCGGTCACCCCTCCACTTT
CDR3aa: CASSLGLVNRSPLHF

j_gene: TRBJ2-4
v_gene: TRBV5-4
d_gene: TRBD2
abundance: .
CDR3nt: TGTGCCAGCAGCCCCGGGACTAGCGGGGTGTTCGCCAAAAACATTCAGTACTTC
CDR3aa: CASSPGTSGVFAKNIQYF

j_gene: TRBJ2-4
v_gene: TRBV6-5
d_gene: TRBD1
abundance: .
CDR3nt: TGTGCCAGCACCCCCGCCGGGACAGGGTCCAACATTCAGTACTTC
CDR3aa: CASTPAGTGSNIQYF

j_gene: TRBJ1-1
v_gene: TRBV19
d_gene: TRBD1
abundance: once
CDR3nt: TGTGCCAGTAGTAGTGCGCGGGCAGGGGGCTTTATGAACACTGAAGCTTTCTTT
CDR3aa: CASSSARAGGFMNTEAFF

j_gene: TRBJ1-4
v_gene: TRBV3-1/TRBV3-2
d_gene: TRBD1
abundance: .
CDR3nt: TGTGCCAGCAGTCAGGGACAGCGTCCTGAAAAACTGTTTTTT
CDR3aa: CASSQGQRPEKLFF

j_gene: TRBJ1-1
v_gene: TRBV2
d_gene: TRBD1
abundance: .
CDR3nt: TGTGCCAGCAATTTAGGGGGACAGCAAATGAACACTGAAGCTTTCTTT
CDR3aa: CASNLGGQQMNTEAFF

j_gene: TRBJ1-2
v_gene: TRBV27
d_gene: .
abundance: .
CDR3nt: TGTGCCACCAGAAGAACAGGTGCAGGTGGCTACACCTTC
CDR3aa: CATRRTGAGGYTF

j_gene: TRBJ1-2
v_gene: TRBV9
d_gene: TRBD1
abundance: .
CDR3nt: TGTGCCAGCAGCGGGAAGACAGGGGACTATGGCTACACCTTC
CDR3aa: CASSGKTGDYGYTF

j_gene: TRBJ1-5
v_gene: TRBV5-5
d_gene: .
abundance: once
CDR3nt: TGTGCCAGCAGCTTGGCCGACAGTAGCAATCAGCCCCAGCATTTT
CDR3aa: CASSLADSSNQPQHF

j_gene: TRBJ1-3
v_gene: TRBV6-5
d_gene: .
abundance: few
CDR3nt: TGTGCCAGCAGTCTAAGTCCCTCTGGAAACACCATATATTTT
CDR3aa: CASSLSPSGNTIYF

j_gene: TRBJ2-3
v_gene: TRBV5-1
d_gene: .
abundance: .
CDR3nt: TGTGCCAGCAGCCCAGGTCATCAAGGGGCGCAGTATTTT
CDR3aa: CASSPGHQGAQYF